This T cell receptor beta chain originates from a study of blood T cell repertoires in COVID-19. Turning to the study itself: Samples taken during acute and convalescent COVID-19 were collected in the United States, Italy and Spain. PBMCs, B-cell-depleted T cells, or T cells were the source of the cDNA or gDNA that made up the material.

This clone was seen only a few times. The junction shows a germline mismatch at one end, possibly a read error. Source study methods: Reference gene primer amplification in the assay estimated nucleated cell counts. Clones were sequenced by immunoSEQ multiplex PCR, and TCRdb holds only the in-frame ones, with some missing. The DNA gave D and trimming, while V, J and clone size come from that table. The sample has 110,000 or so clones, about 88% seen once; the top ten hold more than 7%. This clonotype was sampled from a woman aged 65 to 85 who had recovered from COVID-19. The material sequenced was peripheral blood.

The DNA of the CDR3 is TGTGCCAGCAGTGAAAGCTTGGGAGGGGATTTC. Amino acid sequence: CASSESLGGDF. The chain joins TRBV6-1 to TRBJ2-7; 7 bases line up with TRBD2. This CDR3 spans 11 amino acids. CDR1 and CDR2 from the germline V gene are MNHNS and SASEGT.